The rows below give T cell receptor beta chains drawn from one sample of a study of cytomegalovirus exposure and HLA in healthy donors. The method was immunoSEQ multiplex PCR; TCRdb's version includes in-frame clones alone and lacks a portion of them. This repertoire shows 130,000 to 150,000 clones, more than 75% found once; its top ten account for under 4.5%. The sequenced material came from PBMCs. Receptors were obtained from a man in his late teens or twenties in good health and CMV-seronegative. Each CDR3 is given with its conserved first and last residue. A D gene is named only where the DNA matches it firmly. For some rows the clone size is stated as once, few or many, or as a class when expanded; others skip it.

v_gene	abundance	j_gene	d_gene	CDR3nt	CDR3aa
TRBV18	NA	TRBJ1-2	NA	TGTGCCAGCTCACCGGGCTTGGGCAGGGAACATGGCTACACCTTC	CASSPGLGREHGYTF
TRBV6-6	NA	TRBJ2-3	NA	TGTGCCAGCAGTTACGCGACCAGGGATACGCAGTATTTT	CASSYATRDTQYF
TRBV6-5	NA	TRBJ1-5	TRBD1	TGTGCCAGCAGTTACGCAGGGGGTGGCAATCAGCCCCAGCATTTT	CASSYAGGGNQPQHF
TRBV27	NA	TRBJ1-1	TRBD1	TGTGCCAGCAGTTTACTACAGGGGGCCGACACTGAAGCTTTCTTT	CASSLLQGADTEAFF
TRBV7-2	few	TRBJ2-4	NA	TGTGCCAGCAGACCGGGCATGGGGGCCAGCGGAAACATTCAGTACTTC	CASRPGMGASGNIQYF
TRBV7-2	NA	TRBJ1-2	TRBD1	TGTGCCAGCAGCTTGCTCCCGGACAGGAACTATGGCTACACCTTC	CASSLLPDRNYGYTF
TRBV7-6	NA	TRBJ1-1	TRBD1	TGTGCCAGCAGCAAAAAGCTCGGGACAGGGTTCGGCACTGAAGCTTTCTTT	CASSKKLGTGFGTEAFF
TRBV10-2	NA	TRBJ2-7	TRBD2	TGCGCCAGCGGGGAAAGCGGGAGGCTATACGAGCAGTACTTC	CASGESGRLYEQYF
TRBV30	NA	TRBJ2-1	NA	TGTGCCTGGAGTGCACTCGGGAATGAGCAGTTCTTC	CAWSALGNEQFF
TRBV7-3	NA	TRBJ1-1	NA	TGTGCCAGCAGTTTGACCGGGACACTAAGGAACACTGAAGCTTTCTTT	CASSLTGTLRNTEAFF